Presented here are 24 T cell receptor beta chains from one specimen sequenced in a study of blood T cell repertoires in COVID-19 (TCRdb year 2020). Libraries were made using the immunoSEQ multiplex PCR assay. TCRdb's version of the immuneACCESS table is confined to in-frame rearrangements and falls short of the full clone set. An unresolved V gene accounts for under half of the shortfall where checked; the remainder is of unknown origin. In all, the sample holds 250,000 to 350,000 clones, and approximately 91% of those were seen once. Jointly, the top ten make up about an eighth of the sample. Source material: peripheral blood. These receptors came from a woman aged 55-70 years with acute or convalescent COVID-19.

This sequence joins TRBV7-3 and TRBJ1-1; 7 nucleotides match TRBD1. Germline loops: CDR1 SGHTA, CDR2 FQGTGA. The CDR3 sequence is 14 residues long. V was clipped by 5 bases and J by 1 base; unmatched bases: 4. The CDR3 nucleotides are TGTGCCAGCAGCCCCGGACAGGCGAACACTGAAGCTTTCTTT. Amino acid sequence: CASSPGQANTEAFF.

V is TRBV5-4 and J is TRBJ2-7; 12 nucleotides line up with TRBD2. This CDR3 contains 14 residues. Per the germline V gene, CDR1 is SGHNT and CDR2 is YYREEE (reference sequence). The trim removed 4 bases at V and 5 bases at J, leaving 4 bases unmatched. The CDR3 DNA follows: TGTGCCAGCAGCAGAAGACTAGCGGGGGACGAGCAGTACTTC. Amino acid sequence: CASSRRLAGDEQYF. Full variable domain (rest looked up from reference TRBV5-4 and TRBJ2-7): ETGVTQSPTHLIKTRGQQVTLRCSSQSGHNTVSWYQQALGQGPQFIFQYYREEENGRGNFPPRFSGLQFPNYSSELNVNALELDDSALYLCASSRRLAGDEQYFGPGTRLTVT.

The chain uses TRBV7-2 and TRBJ2-3; TRBD1 aligns across 9 bases. J gave up 3 bases and V 1 base, and 11 bases lay outside the gene matches. Germline V lookup: CDR1 SGHTA, CDR2 FQGNSA. The CDR3 covers 18 residues. This CDR3 is CASSLVPLDRGQTDTQYF. The CDR3 DNA reads TGTGCCAGCAGCTTAGTACCTCTGGACAGGGGACAAACAGATACGCAGTATTTT. Variable domain in full (rest from reference TRBV7-2 and TRBJ2-3): GAGVSQSPSNKVTEKGKDVELRCDPISGHTALYWYRQSLGQGLEFLIYFQGNSAPDKSGLPSDRFSAERTGGSVSTLTIQRTQQEDSAVYLCASSLVPLDRGQTDTQYFGPGTRLTVL.

The rearrangement uses TRBV9 and TRBJ1-1; 8 nucleotides agree with TRBD1. Germline lookup yields CDR1 SGDLS and CDR2 YYNGEE. CDR3 length: 15 residues. V lost 4 bases to trimming and J lost 4 bases; unmatched junction nucleotides: 9. The DNA for the CDR3 is TGTGCCAGCAGCCCGAGGACAGGGATTAGCACTGAAGCTTTCTTT. It is translated as CASSPRTGISTEAFF. The full variable domain, with the rest looked up from reference TRBV9 and TRBJ1-1, is DSGVTQTPKHLITATGQRVTLRCSPRSGDLSVYWYQQSLDQGLQFLIQYYNGEERAKGNILERFSAQQFPDLHSELNLSSLELGDSALYFCASSPRTGISTEAFFGQGTRLTVV.

The chain combines TRBV28 with TRBJ2-1; possibly TRBD2 for D (6 bases). Trimming removed 4 bases at V and 7 bases at J, with 14 bases between. Germline values: CDR1 MDHEN, CDR2 SYDVKM. The CDR3 length is 14 residues. CDR3 bases: TGTGCCAGCAGTTCCCCGGGGGTCGGTAATGAGCAGTTCTTC. This sequence encodes CASSSPGVGNEQFF.

This sequence joins TRBV4-3 and TRBJ2-5; 7 nucleotides agree with TRBD1. The CDR3 is 13 amino acids. Germline V lookup: CDR1 LGHNA, CDR2 YSLEER. Losses at the gene ends were 3 bases for V and 9 bases for J; bases not matched to a gene: 7. CDR3 residues: CASSQTGTAPQYF. CDR3 coding DNA: TGCGCCAGCAGCCAGACAGGGACGGCGCCCCAGTACTTC.

This sequence joins TRBV25-1 and TRBJ2-5, with D perhaps TRBD2 (6 bases). The germline gives CDR1 MGHDK, CDR2 SYGVNS. V lost 3 bases and J 5 bases, leaving 19 bases between the germline ends. The CDR3 runs 16 residues. The CDR3: CASSEVAAGSRETQYF. The CDR3 DNA reads TGTGCCAGCAGTGAGGTGGCTGCGGGAAGTAGGGAGACCCAGTACTTC.

The rearrangement joins TRBV9 to TRBJ1-5; D gene ambiguous. The V and J ends lost 3 bases and 7 bases respectively, with 11 bases between them. Germline CDR1 reads SGDLS; CDR2 reads YYNGEE. This CDR3 contains 13 residues. The CDR3 region has the DNA TGTGCCAGCAGCGAGTATCTATGGCAGCCCCAGCATTTT. It specifies CASSEYLWQPQHF.

The chain links TRBV28 to TRBJ1-4, with 10 nucleotides matching TRBD1. CDR3 size: 14 residues. Trimming at V came to 6 bases and at J to 8 bases, leaving 6 bases not matched to a gene. Germline CDR1 and CDR2: MDHEN and SYDVKM. The CDR3: CASSSGTGDEKLFF. The CDR3 nucleotides read TGTGCCAGCAGCTCCGGGACAGGGGACGAAAAACTGTTTTTT.

The chain employs TRBV4-2 and TRBJ1-6; perhaps TRBD1 as D (5 bases). The germline gives CDR1 LGHNA, CDR2 YNFKEQ. Trimming shortened V by 0 bases and J by 9 bases, and 15 bases separated the two germline ends. This CDR3 is 16 amino acids long. The CDR3 protein is CASSQDESQGGSPLHF. Here the CDR3 DNA reads TGTGCCAGCAGCCAAGATGAAAGCCAGGGTGGTTCACCCCTCCACTTT.

This chain uses TRBV11-2 with TRBJ1-1, with D tentatively TRBD1 (5 bases). The CDR3 spans 17 residues. Trimming stripped 3 bases from V and 0 bases from J, with 17 bases between. The germline gives CDR1 SGHAT, CDR2 FQNNGV. The CDR3 protein is CASSFSFGGTMNTEAFF. The CDR3 region has the DNA TGTGCCAGCAGCTTTAGTTTTGGCGGGACGATGAACACTGAAGCTTTCTTT.

The chain uses TRBV2 and TRBJ2-7; 8 nucleotides line up with TRBD2. Per the germline V gene, CDR1 is SNHLY and CDR2 is FYNNEI. CDR3 length: 12 amino acids. The junction had 4 bases not matched to a gene; V was cut back by 6 bases and J by 6 bases. The CDR3 coding sequence is TGTGCCAGCAGGCGGACTAGCAGCGAGCAGTACTTC. This translates into CASRRTSSEQYF.

The genes are TRBV10-3 and TRBJ2-3, with D tentatively TRBD1 (7 bases). The V gene's germline CDR1 is ENHRY and CDR2 SYGVKD. With 6 bases removed from V and 0 bases from J, the gap between germline ends came to 19 bases. CDR3 length: 17 amino acids. The CDR3 bases are TGTGCCATCAGCCGCGGGAAACAGGGGACTAGCACAGATACGCAGTATTTT. This gives the protein CAISRGKQGTSTDTQYF.

J is TRBJ1-5 and V is TRBV11-2, with a weak D call TRBD1 (6 bases). The CDR3 is made up of 16 amino acids. In germline, CDR1 is SGHAT, CDR2 FQNNGV. Trimming shortened V by 5 bases and J by 0 bases, and 14 bases separated the two germline ends. The CDR3 DNA follows: TGTGCCAGCAGCAAACTGACAGGATATAGCAATCAGCCCCAGCATTTT. Translating gives CASSKLTGYSNQPQHF.

The chain is built from TRBV5-1 and TRBJ2-1, with D tentatively TRBD2 (7 bases). The CDR3 loop spans 15 amino acids. Per the germline V gene, CDR1 is SGHRS and CDR2 is YFSETQ. V gave up 0 bases and J gave up 5 bases, with 12 bases separating them. CDR3 sequence: CASSLEGGDHNEQFF. DNA for the CDR3: TGCGCCAGCAGCTTGGAAGGGGGGGACCACAATGAGCAGTTCTTC.

The chain combines TRBV11-2 with TRBJ1-1, with D unresolved. Germline assignment: CDR1 SGHAT and CDR2 FQNNGV. The V gene lost 5 bases and the J gene lost 4 bases, with 5 bases spanning the gap. CDR3 size: 11 residues. CDR3 sequence: CASSLPTEAFF. The CDR3 DNA reads as TGTGCCAGCAGCCTCCCCACTGAAGCTTTCTTT.

V gene TRBV20-1 combines with J gene TRBJ1-1; D is uncertain. Deletions cut 6 bases from V and 5 bases from J, with 10 bases between. Germline CDR1 is DFQATT and CDR2 is SNEGSKA (reference sequence). The CDR3 sequence is 11 residues long. Here the CDR3 reads CSATRRTEAFF. CDR3 bases: TGCAGTGCCACAAGGCGGACTGAAGCTTTCTTT.

The chain has TRBV28 and TRBJ1-5; D remains ambiguous. CDR1 and CDR2 (germline): MDHEN, SYDVKM. Trimming cost V 7 bases and J 0 bases, with 13 bases left between them. The CDR3 is 15 amino acids. This CDR3 reads CASKHPSGSNQPQHF. DNA of the CDR3: TGTGCCAGCAAACACCCCAGCGGTAGCAATCAGCCCCAGCATTTT.

J is TRBJ1-1 and V is TRBV27, with D tentatively TRBD1 (6 bases). The ends were cut back, 4 bases at V and 3 bases at J, with 15 bases in the middle. The germline V gene has CDR1 MNHEY and CDR2 SMNVEV (reference sequence). The CDR3 extends over 15 amino acids. The CDR3 is CASSSKQGGDTEAFF. The CDR3 coding sequence is TGTGCCAGCAGTTCAAAACAGGGAGGGGACACTGAAGCTTTCTTT.

The V call is TRBV12-2, the J call TRBJ2-1; TRBD2, as called in the table, went unchecked against the DNA. TRBV12-2 represents a pseudogene. The length of the CDR3 is 17 residues. CDR3 sequence reads: CASRLAGGNLSYNEQFF. DNA for the CDR3: TGTGCAAGTCGCTTAGCGGGGGGGAATCTCTCCTACAATGAGCAGTTCTTC.

The gene calls are TRBV5-1 and TRBJ2-5; D gene uncertain. The CDR3 has 11 residues. Germline V gives CDR1 SGHRS, CDR2 YFSETQ. Trimming pared 4 bases from V and 7 bases from J, leaving 8 bases between. As DNA, the CDR3 is TGCGCCAGCAGCGCGGATGGGACCCAGTACTTC. It yields the protein CASSADGTQYF.

J is TRBJ1-5 and V is TRBV5-5, with 10 nucleotides matching TRBD1. The CDR3 runs to 12 residues. Germline lookup yields CDR1 SGHKS and CDR2 YYEKEE (reference sequence). With 5 bases clipped from V and 11 bases from J, the junction kept 4 bases outside the gene matches. CDR3 in amino acids: CASSHGQGAQHF. CDR3 nucleotides: TGTGCCAGCAGTCACGGACAGGGGGCCCAGCATTTT.

The V and J genes are TRBV6-5 and TRBJ2-5, with TRBD1 identical over 8 bases. Germline lookup yields CDR1 MNHEY and CDR2 SVGAGI. V was clipped by 3 bases and J by 4 bases; unmatched bases: 4. The CDR3 has 14 residues. This CDR3 is CASSYTTGGETQYF. CDR3 bases: TGTGCCAGCAGTTATACCACAGGGGGAGAGACCCAGTACTTC.

The rearrangement uses TRBV6-5 and TRBJ1-1, with 11 positions matching TRBD1. Germline V gene lookup returns CDR1 MNHEY and CDR2 SVGAGI. With V trimmed by 6 bases and J by 4 bases, 4 bases remained unmatched. This CDR3 region has 14 residues. CDR3 protein: CASSFGTGGTEAFF. The DNA of the CDR3 is TGTGCCAGCAGCTTCGGGACAGGGGGCACTGAAGCTTTCTTT.